This T cell receptor (beta chain) was profiled in a study of cytomegalovirus exposure and HLA in healthy donors. PCR used 60 Vbeta primers and 13 Jbeta primers. TCRdb keeps only in-frame clones here, not all; method: immunoSEQ multiplex PCR. This table holds 150,000 to 180,000 clones, roughly 70% found once. Findings of the study overall: The authors considered a cluster of highly shared sequence variants likely to be a sequencing artifact. Earlier analysis found most TCR beta V segments productive about 90% or about 30% of the time. Analyses of presence/absence relied on an assumption of roughly uniform sequencing depth across donors.

V lost 3 bases to trimming and J lost 8 bases, with 8 bases between them. CDR1 is MNHEY, CDR2 SMNVEV, per germline (reference sequence). CDR3 length: 13 residues. Comments on this clone: The target antigen is unknown.

The TCR comes from a man aged 25 to 45 in good health and CMV-seronegative. The chain joins TRBV27 to TRBJ1-6; no firm D call. Specimen: PBMCs. CDR3: CASSLAGYSPLHF. The CDR3 DNA sequence: TGTGCCAGCAGTTTGGCAGGTTATTCACCCCTCCACTTT.